These 9 T cell receptor beta chains originate from one sample sequenced in a study of T cell changes during pregnancy in multiple sclerosis. Produced via immunoSEQ multiplex PCR; TCRdb's table is partial and in-frame only. The sample holds about 77,000 clones, 75% to 90% seen once. The sequencing here drew on peripheral blood, taken before pregnancy. All receptors derive from a female donor with multiple sclerosis, enrolled in a pregnancy study.

The gene calls are TRBV6-6 and TRBJ1-6; the D gene is possibly TRBD1 (5 bases). From germline, CDR1 is MNHNY and CDR2 SVGAGI (reference sequence). The CDR3 consists of 13 residues. V was trimmed by 6 bases and J by 7 bases, leaving 10 bases between them. The CDR3 sequence is CASSQGRNSPLHF. CDR3 nucleotides: TGTGCCAGCAGCCAGGGTAGGAATTCACCCCTCCACTTT.

The gene calls are TRBV11-2 and TRBJ1-1; TRBD1 might be the D (6 bases). Germline CDR1 SGHAT, CDR2 FQNNGV. The CDR3 totals 19 residues. V lost 0 bases and J 0 bases, leaving 20 bases between the germline ends. DNA for the CDR3: TGTGCCAGCAGCTTAGATCGAGCGGCAGGGGATCGGGTGAACACTGAAGCTTTCTTT. Translation: CASSLDRAAGDRVNTEAFF.

The chain couples TRBV7-2 to TRBJ2-1; 11 nucleotides match TRBD2. Germline values: CDR1 SGHTA, CDR2 FQGNSA. This CDR3 has 17 amino acids. V shed 3 bases, J shed 9 bases, and the junction held 13 bases outside the gene matches. CDR3 protein: CASSFENSGGAEGEQFF. As DNA, the CDR3 is TGTGCCAGCAGCTTCGAAAATAGCGGGGGGGCGGAAGGTGAGCAGTTCTTC.

The chain combines TRBV19 with TRBJ1-3; possible D gene TRBD1, 5 bases. The CDR3 has 15 amino acids. CDR1 is LNHDA, CDR2 SQIVND, per germline (reference sequence). Deletions cut 6 bases from V and 2 bases from J, with 14 bases between. The CDR3 DNA reads TGTGCCAGTAGCGCAATACAGGCTCCTGGAAACACCATATATTTT. Amino acids: CASSAIQAPGNTIYF.

In DNA form, the CDR3 reads TGTGCCAGCAGCCTAATCACAGGGTTCAATCAGCCCCAGCATTTT. Its protein is CASSLITGFNQPQHF. This sequence joins TRBV11-2 and TRBJ1-5; the D gene is possibly TRBD1 (6 bases). CDR1 SGHAT and CDR2 FQNNGV come from the germline V gene. Trimming removed 5 bases at V and 3 bases at J, with 14 bases between. The CDR3 covers 15 residues.

The rearrangement uses TRBV6-4 and TRBJ2-2; 9 positions match TRBD1. This CDR3 is built from 15 residues. With 4 bases clipped from V and 4 bases from J, the junction kept 4 bases outside the gene matches. Germline loops: CDR1 MRHNA, CDR2 SNTAGT. CDR3 DNA: TGTGCCAGCAGTGCACAGGGGGCTGTCACCGGGGAGCTGTTTTTT. It translates to CASSAQGAVTGELFF.

The chain recombines TRBV9 with TRBJ1-2; 8 nucleotides line up with TRBD1. Germline assignment: CDR1 SGDLS and CDR2 YYNGEE. Unmatched junction bases numbered 8, after V lost 2 bases and J lost 5 bases. This CDR3 has 15 residues. CDR3 nucleotides: TGTGCCAGCAGCGTGGGGACAGGACATTTTTATGGCTACACCTTC. Translation: CASSVGTGHFYGYTF.

The V and J genes are TRBV12-5 and TRBJ1-4; 9 bases are shared with TRBD1. The CDR3 extends over 18 amino acids. V was pared by 1 base and J by 8 bases, with 14 bases of the junction left unmatched. Germline assignment: CDR1 LGHNT and CDR2 FRNRAP. In DNA form, the CDR3 reads TGTGCTAGTGGTTTGGCACACTATGGACAGGGGAAGGAAGAAAAACTGTTTTTT. It translates to CASGLAHYGQGKEEKLFF.

The chain joins TRBV6-1 to TRBJ2-5; D might be TRBD2 (6 bases). Germline CDR1 MNHNS, CDR2 SASEGT. The V end lost 1 base, the J end lost 4 bases, and 7 bases lay between the germline ends. This CDR3 has 13 residues. The CDR3 bases are TGTGCCAGCAGTGAAGTGGGGGGAGAGACCCAGTACTTC. Its translation: CASSEVGGETQYF.